This T cell receptor (beta chain) was recovered during a study of Ad26.COV2.S vaccination and SARS-CoV-2 variants. There are a few counts of this clone. What it binds is unknown. The sample has other DNA sequences that encode this CDR3 too. Method: immunoSEQ multiplex PCR; TCRdb's copy keeps in-frame clones and lacks some. The sample lists under 95,000 clones; around 82% were seen once. Findings of the study overall: Possible underestimation of total T cell responses by the TCR breadth and depth analyses was noted.

Germline CDR1 reads SQVTM; CDR2 reads ANQGSEA. J lost 3 bases, V lost 6 bases, and 2 bases had no gene match. CDR3 size: 12 residues. V gene TRBV29-1 combines with J gene TRBJ2-7; 10 bases map to TRBD1. This TCR was recovered from a human donor who had recovered from COVID-19. This material consisted of peripheral blood, taken after recovery from COVID-19. CDR3 in amino acids: CSVRTGGYEQYF. The CDR3 nucleotides read TGCAGCGTACGGACAGGGGGCTACGAGCAGTACTTC.